The 17 T cell receptor beta chains presented below share a single source sample, sequenced in a study of blood T cells in healthy people across ages. Together with a sample-barcoded 5' primer, a J-beta primer mix was included in a second PCR lasting about 7 to 12 cycles. A single record per CDR3 protein comes from TCRdb applying MiXCR to the 5' RACE reads. The profile shows around 620,000 distinct CDR3 sequences, 27% of them singletons. Specimen: blood. These receptors were collected from a woman in her 70s in good health.

V usage is TRBV20-1 and J usage is TRBJ1-2; the D gene is possibly TRBD1 (5 bases). The CDR3 is made up of 13 amino acids. Germline V gene data show CDR1 as DFQATT and CDR2 as SNEGSKA (reference sequence). Trimming removed 0 bases from V and 5 bases from J, with 10 bases in between. The CDR3 DNA is TGCAGTGCTAGAGATCCCCAGGGATATGGCTACACCTTC. This encodes CSARDPQGYGYTF.

Comments on this clonotype: Relative to the germline gene, one junction end is altered; a read error may explain this. This chain connects TRBV7-2 to TRBJ2-2; TRBD2 matches at 11 bases. Germline V CDR1 and CDR2: SGHTA, FQGNSA. The CDR3 contains 17 residues. The CDR3 nucleotides read TGTGCCAGCAGCTTCTATAGCGGGGGGGCGAACATCGGGGAGCTGTTTTTT. Its translation is CASSFYSGGANIGELFF.

This clonotype was found a few times. This chain joins TRBV19 and TRBJ2-4; 10 bases are a match to TRBD1. Per the germline V gene, CDR1 is LNHDA and CDR2 is SQIVND (reference sequence). V shed 3 bases, J shed 6 bases, and the junction held 2 bases outside the gene matches. This CDR3 has 14 amino acids. This CDR3 is CASSIGQGVNIQYF. The CDR3 coding sequence is TGTGCCAGTAGTATCGGACAGGGGGTAAACATTCAGTACTTC.

In its sample, this clonotype was seen a few times. CDR3 coding DNA: TGCAGTGCTAGAGAGGACAGGAGGCCGAGCTACACCTTC. This translates into CSAREDRRPSYTF. The chain is built from TRBV20-1 and TRBJ1-2; 7 bases line up with TRBD1. The J segment lost 9 bases and the V segment lost 0 bases, leaving 7 bases of the junction unmatched. The CDR3 has 13 amino acids. CDR1 DFQATT and CDR2 SNEGSKA come from the germline V gene (reference sequence).

CDR3 in amino acids: CATSRDNTGTGGRETQYF. As DNA, the CDR3 is TGTGCCACCAGCAGAGACAATACCGGGACAGGGGGCAGAGAGACCCAGTACTTC. This sequence joins TRBV15 and TRBJ2-5; TRBD1 matches at 12 bases. CDR3 size: 18 residues. Germline V gene data show CDR1 as LNHNV and CDR2 as YYDKDF (reference sequence). V dropped 0 bases and J dropped 4; count of bases not matched to a gene: 9. Filled out from reference TRBV15 and TRBJ2-5, the complete variable domain reads DAMVIQNPRYQVTQFGKPVTLSCSQTLNHNVMYWYQQKSSQAPKLLFHYYDKDFNNEADTPDNFQSRRPNTSFCFLDIRSPGLGDTAMYLCATSRDNTGTGGRETQYFGPGTRLLVL.

This chain joins TRBV5-1 and TRBJ1-1; maybe TRBD1 (6 bases). There are 15 residues in the CDR3. V was pared by 4 bases and J by 1 base, with 14 bases between. Germline V gene data show CDR1 as SGHRS and CDR2 as YFSETQ. The chain's CDR3 is CASSTENRENTEAFF. The DNA for the CDR3 is TGCGCCAGCAGCACCGAAAACAGGGAGAACACTGAAGCTTTCTTT.

The V gene is TRBV5-1, the J gene TRBJ1-1; 8 bases match TRBD1. The ends lost 6 bases at V and 4 bases at J; junction bases unmatched: 8. Per the germline V gene, CDR1 is SGHRS and CDR2 is YFSETQ. The CDR3 covers 14 residues. The CDR3 spells CASNETGVSTEAFF. Written as DNA, the CDR3 is TGCGCCAGCAACGAGACAGGGGTGAGCACTGAAGCTTTCTTT.

The DNA of the CDR3 is TGTGCCAGCTCACCATCCGCTACTGAAGCTTTCTTT. Its translation: CASSPSATEAFF. V usage is TRBV18 and J usage is TRBJ1-1; D gene unclear. The CDR3 is 12 amino acids. The V end was cut by 2 bases, the J end by 5 bases, with 6 bases between. The germline CDR1 and CDR2 sequences are KGHSH and LQKENI.

This clonotype was seen a few times. The rearrangement joins TRBV12-3 or TRBV12-4 to TRBJ2-5; 8 bases match TRBD2. The CDR3 consists of 16 residues. V gave up 4 bases and J gave up 5 bases; unmatched junction bases: 12. CDR3 in DNA: TGTGCCAGCAGTTCCCCTAGCCGGGGGGGTGAGGAGACCCAGTACTTC. Translating it yields CASSSPSRGGEETQYF.

This clonotype showed up just a few times. The chain links TRBV7-2 to TRBJ1-5, with no clear D. Trimming stripped 3 bases from V and 3 bases from J, with 9 bases between. Germline V gene sequence: CDR1 SGHTA, CDR2 FQGNSA. CDR3 size: 14 residues. The CDR3 here is CASSLTRNNQPQHF. The CDR3 coding sequence is TGTGCCAGCAGCTTGACACGGAACAATCAGCCCCAGCATTTT. The full variable domain, its missing parts supplied by reference TRBV7-2 and TRBJ1-5, is GAGVSQSPSNKVTEKGKDVELRCDPISGHTALYWYRQSLGQGLEFLIYFQGNSAPDKSGLPSDRFSAERTGGSVSTLTIQRTQQEDSAVYLCASSLTRNNQPQHFGDGTRLSIL.

This sequence joins TRBV7-9 and TRBJ2-1, with 8 bases aligning to TRBD2. The CDR3 runs to 15 residues. CDR1 and CDR2 from the germline V gene are SEHNR and FQNEAQ (reference sequence). V shed 4 bases, J shed 2 bases, and the junction held 4 bases outside the gene matches. The CDR3 loop is CASSSPGGPYNEQFF. The CDR3 DNA reads as TGTGCCAGCAGCTCTCCGGGGGGGCCCTACAATGAGCAGTTCTTC.

This clonotype showed up just a few times. The chain joins TRBV7-8 to TRBJ2-3, with 8 positions matching TRBD2. This CDR3 comprises 15 residues. Germline CDR1 and CDR2: SGHVS and FQNEAQ. V was clipped by 4 bases and J by 7 bases; unmatched bases: 10. CDR3: CASSSTAGAINTQYF. DNA of the CDR3: TGTGCCAGCAGCTCCACAGCGGGGGCGATCAATACGCAGTATTTT.

The chain employs TRBV4-3 and TRBJ1-5; D may be TRBD1 (5 bases). The V gene's germline CDR1 is LGHNA and CDR2 YSLEER. This CDR3 region has 15 residues. Trimming stripped 3 bases from V and 0 bases from J, with 9 bases between. CDR3 residues: CASSQGGGSNQPQHF. CDR3 coding DNA: TGCGCCAGCAGCCAGGGGGGGGGTAGCAATCAGCCCCAGCATTTT.

The chain employs TRBV9 and TRBJ2-2; 8 positions agree with TRBD1. The CDR3 is 17 residues long. The junction had 10 bases not matched to a gene; V was cut back by 4 bases and J by 2 bases. CDR1 is SGDLS, CDR2 YYNGEE, per germline. The CDR3 region has the DNA TGTGCCAGCAGCCCTCAACTGACAGGGGCCAACACCGGGGAGCTGTTTTTT. Protein product: CASSPQLTGANTGELFF.

This clonotype turned up a few times. The rearrangement links TRBV7-8 to TRBJ1-3; a weak D match, TRBD1 (5 bases). Germline V gene data show CDR1 as SGHVS and CDR2 as FQNEAQ. The V gene lost 7 bases and the J gene lost 3 bases, with 19 bases spanning the gap. This CDR3 region has 16 residues. CDR3 bases: TGTGCCAGCACCTTTGGGACTCTCTTGAATGGAAACACCATATATTTT. Translation gives CASTFGTLLNGNTIYF.

This clonotype was observed at least ten times. The rearrangement uses TRBV29-1 and TRBJ2-5, with a tentative D call TRBD1 (5 bases). CDR3 length: 14 residues. The germline V gene encodes CDR1 SQVTM and CDR2 ANQGSEA. Trimming removed 5 bases from V and 0 bases from J, with 13 bases in between. CDR3 in DNA: TGCAGCGTTTTGGACACCAGGTACCAAGAGACCCAGTACTTC. This sequence encodes CSVLDTRYQETQYF. The entire variable domain, with the rest obtained from reference TRBV29-1 and TRBJ2-5, is as follows: SAVISQKPSRDICQRGTSLTIQCQVDSQVTMMFWYRQQPGQSLTLIATANQGSEATYESGFVIDKFPISRPNLTFSTLTVSNMSPEDSSIYLCSVLDTRYQETQYFGPGTRLLVL.

The table lists this clonotype with a few counts. The chain combines TRBV19 with TRBJ1-6, with D unresolved. Germline V gives CDR1 LNHDA, CDR2 SQIVND (reference sequence). This CDR3 is built from 13 residues. V shed 3 bases and J shed 6 bases, with 6 bases lying between them. In nucleotides, the CDR3 is TGTGCCAGTAGTATGGGCGGTAATTCACCCCTCCACTTT. Protein: CASSMGGNSPLHF.